This T cell receptor beta chain was retrieved from a study of cytomegalovirus exposure and HLA in healthy donors. The CDR3 contains 16 residues. The germline CDR1 and CDR2 sequences are MDHEN and SYDVKM. This clone has only one observation. The antigen remains unidentified. Findings and caveats of the study: A later analysis revealed that TCR association rates differed between HLA loci, peaking at DRB1 and bottoming out at HLA-C. Presence/absence analyses took donor sequencing depth as roughly uniform.

PCR involved 60 Vbeta and 13 Jbeta primers. Sequenced by immunoSEQ multiplex PCR; TCRdb stores in-frame clones only, minus some. The sample records 160,000 or so clones, about four fifths being singletons. The rearrangement links TRBV28 to TRBJ2-5; TRBD1 aligns across 12 bases. The DNA end favors TRBJ2-7, so the J call may be wrong. This clonotype was obtained from a man in his forties or fifties in good health and CMV-seropositive. The sample consisted of PBMCs. CDR3 nucleotide sequence: TGTGCCAGCAGTTCCCCGGGACAGGGGGCACCCTACGAGCAGTACTTC. Its protein is CASSSPGQGAPYEQYF.